Listed here are 32 T cell receptor beta chains from one sample, sequenced in a study of cytomegalovirus exposure and HLA in healthy donors. 60 Vbeta and 13 Jbeta primers were used in PCR. Sequencing used immunoSEQ multiplex PCR; TCRdb keeps in-frame clones, though not all of them. The sample shows roughly 80,000 clones, less than 85% of them seen only once. Sequencing used PBMCs. All receptors derive from a woman between 45 and 65 years old in good health and CMV-seronegative.

V gene TRBV30 combines with J gene TRBJ2-1; 7 positions match TRBD2. The CDR3 runs to 19 residues. V lost 4 bases to trimming and J lost 0 bases; unmatched junction nucleotides: 18. Germline V gives CDR1 GTSNPN, CDR2 SVGIG (reference sequence). CDR3 sequence reads: CAWIWREWSAQSSYNEQFF. The CDR3, as DNA: TGTGCCTGGATCTGGCGGGAGTGGAGCGCACAAAGCTCCTACAATGAGCAGTTCTTC.

This chain joins TRBV5-1 and TRBJ2-3; tentatively, D is TRBD2 (6 bases). The CDR3 runs to 14 residues. Looked up from germline, CDR1 is SGHRS and CDR2 is YFSETQ. V gave up 0 bases and J gave up 3 bases, with 8 bases separating them. This chain's CDR3 is CASSLGGTTDTQYF. The CDR3 DNA reads as TGCGCCAGCAGCTTGGGGGGGACTACAGATACGCAGTATTTT.

This sequence joins TRBV5-1 and TRBJ2-1; possibly TRBD1 for D (5 bases). Trimming cost V 4 bases and J 9 bases, with 14 bases left between them. This CDR3 has 13 amino acids. Germline lookup yields CDR1 SGHRS and CDR2 YFSETQ. The DNA of the CDR3 is TGCGCCAGCAGCCCTCAAGGGGATACTGAGCAGTTCTTC. Encoded protein: CASSPQGDTEQFF.

The J gene is TRBJ2-5, the V gene TRBV13, with 8 positions matching TRBD2. CDR1 is PRHDT, CDR2 FYEKMQ, per germline (reference sequence). Germline trimming cut 0 bases from V and 3 bases from J; bases unmatched to any gene: 6. The CDR3 runs to 16 residues. The CDR3 coding sequence is TGTGCCAGCAGCTTAGGAGGTAGCGGGACTGAAGAGACCCAGTACTTC. Encoded protein: CASSLGGSGTEETQYF.

A single count supports this clone. V and J are TRBV4-1 and TRBJ2-7, with TRBD2 identical over 14 bases. V was pared by 1 base and J by 3 bases, with 2 bases of the junction left unmatched. In germline, CDR1 is MGHRA, CDR2 YSYEKL. The CDR3 spans 16 residues. The CDR3 DNA is TGCGCCAGCAGCCAAGTGGGACTAGCGGGAGACTACGAGCAGTACTTC. Translating it yields CASSQVGLAGDYEQYF.

The chain joins TRBV5-4 to TRBJ2-1, with 10 positions matching TRBD1. V lost 4 bases to trimming and J lost 1 base; unmatched junction nucleotides: 5. CDR3 size: 16 residues. Germline V lookup: CDR1 SGHNT, CDR2 YYREEE (reference sequence). This CDR3 is CASSPDRGRSYNEQFF. The CDR3 DNA sequence: TGTGCCAGCAGCCCCGACAGGGGGCGTTCCTACAATGAGCAGTTCTTC.

The V call is TRBV6-4, the J call TRBJ2-6; D may be TRBD1 (5 bases). The CDR3 has 15 amino acids. The germline gives CDR1 MRHNA, CDR2 SNTAGT. Between the trimmed V and J ends, which lost 2 bases and 0 bases, there was a span of 5 bases. Here the CDR3 DNA reads TGTGCCAGCAGTGACGACAGCTCTGGGGCCAACGTCCTGACTTTC. As protein: CASSDDSSGANVLTF.

This clone was counted a few times. The chain recombines TRBV5-6 with TRBJ2-3, with 11 nucleotides matching TRBD2. Germline lookup yields CDR1 SGHDT and CDR2 YYEEEE. Trimming at V came to 4 bases and at J to 2 bases, leaving 9 bases not matched to a gene. The CDR3 consists of 17 residues. CDR3 in amino acids: CASSGKLAGGYTDTQYF. CDR3 coding DNA: TGTGCCAGCAGCGGAAAGCTAGCGGGAGGCTACACAGATACGCAGTATTTT.

This clone rates as medium-sized (0.01 to 0.1%). The chain employs TRBV7-9 and TRBJ1-3; D not certain. The germline gives CDR1 SEHNR, CDR2 FQNEAQ (reference sequence). The CDR3 spans 13 residues. The V and J ends lost 5 bases and 4 bases respectively, with 9 bases between them. The CDR3 spells CASSTSTGNTIYF. The CDR3 nucleotides read TGTGCCAGCAGCACATCGACAGGAAACACCATATATTTT. The full variable domain, in which reference TRBV7-9 and TRBJ1-3 provide the parts outside the CDR3, is DTGVSQNPRHKITKRGQNVTFRCDPISEHNRLYWYRQTLGQGPEFLTYFQNEAQLEKSRLLSDRFSAERPKGSFSTLEIQRTEQGDSAMYLCASSTSTGNTIYFGEGSWLTVV.

This clone was counted between two and nine times. The chain joins TRBV6-1 to TRBJ2-3; possible D gene TRBD2, 6 bases. Germline V gene lookup returns CDR1 MNHNS and CDR2 SASEGT. The ends were cut back, 6 bases at V and 2 bases at J, with 9 bases in the middle. The CDR3 is 13 residues long. DNA for the CDR3: TGTGCCAGCAGGGGGGGATTCACAGATACGCAGTATTTT. This codes for CASRGGFTDTQYF.

The rearrangement uses TRBV10-2 and TRBJ1-2; TRBD1 is a possible D gene (5 bases). CDR1 is WSHSY and CDR2 is SAAADI in the germline V gene. The CDR3 contains 15 residues. Trimming removed 3 bases from V and 1 base from J, with 12 bases in between. The CDR3 protein is CASSDGAHFNYGYTF. CDR3 bases: TGCGCCAGCAGTGATGGGGCACACTTTAACTATGGCTACACCTTC.

The genes are TRBV6-5 and TRBJ1-2; 8 positions match TRBD1. J was trimmed by 5 bases and V by 5 bases; bases with no gene match: 7. The germline CDR1 and CDR2 sequences are MNHEY and SVGAGI. The CDR3 contains 14 residues. This CDR3 reads CASSTDRVGYGYTF. The CDR3, as DNA: TGTGCCAGCAGTACGGACAGGGTTGGATATGGCTACACCTTC.

A note on this clone: Within the sample, other DNA sequences also encode this same CDR3. V gene TRBV6-1 combines with J gene TRBJ1-5, with 8 bases lining up with TRBD1. CDR3 size: 13 residues. The V segment lost 7 bases and the J segment 7 bases; nucleotides outside the gene matches: 6. The germline gives CDR1 MNHNS, CDR2 SASEGT. The CDR3 region has the DNA TGTGCCAGCATGGTACAGGGGGGGCAGCCCCAGCATTTT. It translates to CASMVQGGQPQHF.

The chain joins TRBV7-8 to TRBJ2-7, with 8 bases fitting TRBD1. The CDR3 sequence is 14 residues long. Germline lookup yields CDR1 SGHVS and CDR2 FQNEAQ. V lost 2 bases and J lost 2; bases outside the gene matches: 2. The CDR3 region is CASSLRQGPYEQYV. The CDR3 DNA reads as TGTGCCAGCAGCTTAAGACAGGGGCCCTACGAGCAGTACGTC.

This chain joins TRBV6-4 and TRBJ1-2, with a tentative D call TRBD1 (6 bases). The CDR3 contains 17 residues. V was trimmed by 0 bases and J by 4 bases, leaving 18 bases between them. The V gene's germline CDR1 is MRHNA and CDR2 SNTAGT. The CDR3 DNA follows: TGTGCCAGCAGTGACTCGAAGGCAGGGGAACTGTTCTATGGCTACACCTTC. Translating gives CASSDSKAGELFYGYTF.

The rearrangement uses TRBV2 and TRBJ1-1, with 10 bases identical to TRBD1. Trimming took 6 bases from V and 1 from J; bases not matched to a gene: 8. The CDR3 consists of 16 residues. From germline, CDR1 is SNHLY and CDR2 FYNNEI. CDR3 region: CASREGQGRGNTEAFF. In DNA, the CDR3 is TGTGCCAGCAGGGAGGGACAGGGGAGGGGGAACACTGAAGCTTTCTTT.

The chain carries TRBV2 and TRBJ1-5, with 11 nucleotides matching TRBD1. V gave up 6 bases and J gave up 4 bases; unmatched junction bases: 11. The CDR3 has 17 residues. Germline lookup yields CDR1 SNHLY and CDR2 FYNNEI. The CDR3 protein is CASSSWTGGASNQPQHF. The DNA of the CDR3 is TGTGCCAGCAGCTCCTGGACAGGGGGCGCCTCAAATCAGCCCCAGCATTTT.

The J gene is TRBJ1-1, the V gene TRBV5-5; 8 nucleotides align to TRBD1. Looked up from germline, CDR1 is SGHKS and CDR2 is YYEKEE (reference sequence). Germline trimming cut 2 bases from V and 1 base from J; bases unmatched to any gene: 4. This CDR3 spans 15 amino acids. The CDR3 nucleotides are TGTGCCAGCAGCTTAGGACAGGGAGGGAACACTGAAGCTTTCTTT. Translated: CASSLGQGGNTEAFF.

The rearrangement joins TRBV5-8 to TRBJ1-2; TRBD1 aligns across 7 bases. CDR3 length: 12 amino acids. V was pared by 10 bases and J by 3 bases, with 6 bases of the junction left unmatched. From germline, CDR1 is SGHTS and CDR2 YDEGEE. CDR3 protein: CASAGTDYGYTF. The CDR3 DNA is TGTGCCTCAGCCGGGACAGACTATGGCTACACCTTC. Full variable domain (remainder filled in from reference TRBV5-8 and TRBJ1-2): EAGVTQSPTHLIKTRGQQATLRCSPISGHTSVYWYQQALGLGLQFLLWYDEGEERNRGNFPPRFSGRQFPNYSSELNVNALELEDSALYLCASAGTDYGYTFGSGTRLTVV.

The CDR3, as DNA: TGTGCCAGCAGTGTACTACTAGCGGGAGGCTCAGATACGCAGTATTTT. It codes for CASSVLLAGGSDTQYF. The chain employs TRBV2 and TRBJ2-3; TRBD2 matches 12 bases. Germline V lookup: CDR1 SNHLY, CDR2 FYNNEI. V lost 4 bases and J lost 4; bases outside the gene matches: 6. The CDR3 totals 16 residues.

The chain links TRBV19 to TRBJ2-1; perhaps TRBD2 as D (5 bases). CDR3 length: 12 amino acids. CDR1 LNHDA and CDR2 SQIVND come from the germline V gene (reference sequence). The ends were cut back, 1 base at V and 12 bases at J, with 10 bases in the middle. The CDR3 nucleotides are TGTGCCAGTAGTATAGGCGGGCTGGGGCAGTTCTTC. Protein product: CASSIGGLGQFF.

The rearrangement joins TRBV27 to TRBJ2-7; possible D gene TRBD2, 6 bases. V was shortened by 5 bases and J by 0 bases, with 14 bases between the two germline ends. Germline V gene lookup returns CDR1 MNHEY and CDR2 SMNVEV (reference sequence). The CDR3 is 15 amino acids. CDR3 in DNA: TGTGCCAGCAGTCCCTCCCGGGAGTCCTCCTACGAGCAGTACTTC. This codes for CASSPSRESSYEQYF.

The chain carries TRBV6-1 and TRBJ1-2; D unresolved. The V gene's germline CDR1 is MNHNS and CDR2 SASEGT. The CDR3 has 15 amino acids. Trimming stripped 10 bases from V and 0 bases from J, with 18 bases between. The CDR3 DNA follows: TGTGCCACACTACTGGAGGGATACGCTAACTATGGCTACACCTTC. Its translation: CATLLEGYANYGYTF.

This chain connects TRBV6-6 to TRBJ2-3, with D possibly being TRBD1 (6 bases). Per the germline V gene, CDR1 is MNHNY and CDR2 is SVGAGI (reference sequence). The CDR3 loop spans 14 amino acids. Trimming took off 5 bases at V and 2 bases at J, with 11 bases between the two ends. The CDR3 DNA is TGTGCCAGCAGTCCCGGACAGTACACAGATACGCAGTATTTT. This sequence encodes CASSPGQYTDTQYF.

The chain employs TRBV5-8 and TRBJ1-4; D not resolved. Germline V gene lookup returns CDR1 SGHTS and CDR2 YDEGEE. The length of the CDR3 is 15 residues. V lost 2 bases, J lost 1 base, and 9 bases lay in between. The CDR3 region has the DNA TGTGCCAGCAGCTTAGGTGCAGGAACTAATGAAAAACTGTTTTTT. It translates to CASSLGAGTNEKLFF.

This rearrangement joins TRBV29-1 to TRBJ2-5; 9 nucleotides match TRBD2. The last part of the DNA fits TRBJ2-7 better; the J call may be wrong. The CDR3 length is 14 residues. Per germline, CDR1 SQVTM and CDR2 ANQGSEA. In DNA form, the CDR3 reads TGCAGCGTTTCAGGTCTAGCGGGACGTTACGAGCAGTACTTC. Translation gives CSVSGLAGRYEQYF.

J is TRBJ2-7 and V is TRBV6-1; D is perhaps TRBD1 or TRBD2 (6 bases each). The CDR3 has 13 amino acids. CDR1 is MNHNS, CDR2 SASEGT, per germline. CDR3 bases: TGTGCCGGCAGTGAGGGGGAGGCCTACGAGCAGTACGTC. It translates to CAGSEGEAYEQYV.

The V gene is TRBV11-3, the J gene TRBJ2-3; 9 bases agree with TRBD2. The CDR3 sequence is 14 residues long. From germline, CDR1 is SGHNT and CDR2 YENEEA. With V trimmed by 5 bases and J by 3 bases, 3 bases remained unmatched. The chain's CDR3 is CASSRGRGTDTQYF. DNA for the CDR3: TGTGCCAGCAGCCGCGGGAGGGGAACAGATACGCAGTATTTT.

Only one count was recorded for this clone. The chain recombines TRBV6-4 with TRBJ2-3; D not resolved. The ends were cut back, 0 bases at V and 8 bases at J, with 9 bases in the middle. The germline V gene has CDR1 MRHNA and CDR2 SNTAGT. The CDR3 totals 13 residues. CDR3 residues: CASSDSSKSTQYF. CDR3 nucleotides: TGTGCCAGCAGTGACTCAAGTAAGAGTACGCAGTATTTT.

This clone was observed a few times. J is TRBJ2-1 and V is TRBV7-9; 8 bases are shared with TRBD2. Germline CDR1 is SEHNR and CDR2 is FQNEAQ (reference sequence). The CDR3 is 15 residues long. Germline trimming cut 1 base from V and 8 bases from J; bases unmatched to any gene: 7. The DNA of the CDR3 is TGTGCCAGCAGCTTAGGTGGACTAGCTAAAGATGAGCAGTTCTTC. It is translated as CASSLGGLAKDEQFF.

The CDR3 spells CASSLGPTAGTHSNQPQHF. CDR3 coding DNA: TGTGCCAGCAGCTTAGGGCCCACTGCCGGGACACATAGCAATCAGCCCCAGCATTTT. This chain joins TRBV7-9 and TRBJ1-5, with D possibly TRBD1 on 6 matching bases. The CDR3 spans 19 residues. Per the germline V gene, CDR1 is SEHNR and CDR2 is FQNEAQ (reference sequence). The germline V and J ends were trimmed by 1 base and 0 bases, with 19 bases remaining between them. The full variable domain, with the rest looked up from reference TRBV7-9 and TRBJ1-5, is DTGVSQNPRHKITKRGQNVTFRCDPISEHNRLYWYRQTLGQGPEFLTYFQNEAQLEKSRLLSDRFSAERPKGSFSTLEIQRTEQGDSAMYLCASSLGPTAGTHSNQPQHFGDGTRLSIL.

The chain recombines TRBV5-1 with TRBJ2-7, with TRBD1 identical over 7 bases. The CDR3 has 16 amino acids. CDR1 and CDR2 from the germline V gene are SGHRS and YFSETQ. Unmatched junction bases numbered 9, after V lost 3 bases and J lost 0 bases. This CDR3 reads CASSWLSQGSSYEQYF. The CDR3 nucleotides read TGCGCCAGCAGCTGGCTATCACAGGGGAGCTCCTACGAGCAGTACTTC.